The following is a T cell receptor (beta chain) sequence with its context. The antigen is undetermined. Assay: immunoSEQ multiplex PCR; the TCRdb copy retains only in-frame clones and omits some. The sample records some 200,000 clones, roughly 88% being singletons. The source of the sample is a study of T cell responses to AZD1222 COVID-19 vaccine. Study-level results: Every sample of the repertoires postdated the peak T cell response. Possibly, clonal diversity was underestimated; donors were largely white British and included more females. Spike-specific TCR breadth and depth both grew after two AZD1222 doses.

V lost 4 bases to trimming and J lost 5 bases; unmatched junction nucleotides: 7. The germline CDR1 and CDR2 sequences are SGHNT and YYREEE (reference sequence). The CDR3 contains 15 residues. The material was peripheral blood, obtained on day 0 of AZD1222 vaccination. The chain is built from TRBV5-4 and TRBJ2-7, with 12 bases lining up with TRBD1. The origin of this receptor is an adult in good health. The CDR3 loop reads CASSPWDRGPDEQYF. CDR3 in DNA: TGTGCCAGCAGCCCCTGGGACAGGGGGCCGGACGAGCAGTACTTC.